This T cell receptor beta chain derives from a study of blood T cells in healthy people across ages. Trimming cost V 4 bases and J 1 base, with 24 bases left between them. The CDR3 spans 18 residues. The germline CDR1 and CDR2 sequences are SGHRS and YFSETQ. Study-wide results and caveats: Strong correlation linked observed beta diversity and percent naive T cells. With donor CMV status unknown, expanded clonotype changes were possibly confounded.

The table lists this clonotype with a few counts. The antigen remains undetermined. The authors ran a second PCR of roughly 6 to 12 cycles using a sample-barcoded 5' primer and a J-beta primer mix. TCRdb re-called the 5' RACE reads through MiXCR, storing one row per CDR3 protein. The table shows hundreds of thousands of distinct CDR3 sequences, with around 20% occurring only once. Material for sequencing was blood. The V call is TRBV5-1, the J call TRBJ2-7, with D possibly TRBD2 on 6 matching bases. The sequence was obtained from a man between 65 and 85 years old in good health. CDR3 DNA sequence: TGCGCCAGCAGCATGCCCGAACTCGAGGAGGGATTTTCCTACGAGCAGTACTTC. Translating it yields CASSMPELEEGFSYEQYF.